The 26 T cell receptor beta chains given below trace back to one sample, sequenced in a study of radiotherapy plus CTLA-4 blockade in lung cancer. Data came from immunoSEQ multiplex PCR; TCRdb stores just in-frame clones and leaves some out. The sample lists approximately 52,000 clones; approximately 80% were seen once. Sequenced material: peripheral blood, taken from a patient treated with radiotherapy plus ipilimumab. The origin of the receptors is a human donor with non-small cell lung cancer whose response to radiotherapy plus ipilimumab could not be evaluated.

The DNA of the CDR3 is TGTGCCAGCAGTAGACAGGGGGCGGGTGAGACCCAGTACTTC. It yields the protein CASSRQGAGETQYF. The V gene is TRBV2, the J gene TRBJ2-5; 10 bases line up with TRBD1. This CDR3 comprises 14 residues. V lost 5 bases to trimming and J lost 5 bases; unmatched junction nucleotides: 5. CDR1 is SNHLY, CDR2 FYNNEI, per germline.

The chain employs TRBV28 and TRBJ2-3; no definite D call. V was shortened by 5 bases and J by 7 bases, with 13 bases between the two germline ends. The CDR3 has 13 amino acids. CDR1 MDHEN and CDR2 SYDVKM come from the germline V gene. The CDR3 bases are TGTGCCAGCAGTCTCACACAGACAAATACGCAGTATTTT. Its protein product is CASSLTQTNTQYF.

CDR3 nucleotides: TGCAGCGTCCCCCCACAGGGGGCTTTGGCAGATACGCAGTATTTT. The encoded protein is CSVPPQGALADTQYF. The chain couples TRBV29-1 to TRBJ2-3; 9 bases agree with TRBD1. V lost 6 bases, J lost 4 bases, and 11 bases stayed unmatched. The CDR3 extends over 15 amino acids. From germline, CDR1 is SQVTM and CDR2 ANQGSEA.

The chain combines TRBV18 with TRBJ2-5, with D perhaps matching TRBD2 (5 bases). CDR3 length: 13 residues. Germline CDR1 reads KGHSH; CDR2 reads LQKENI. V lost 2 bases, J lost 2 bases, and 6 bases lay in between. As DNA, the CDR3 is TGTGCCAGCTCACCAAGGAGGCAAGAGACCCAGTACTTC. Translation gives CASSPRRQETQYF.

The chain has TRBV18 and TRBJ2-7, with D maybe TRBD2 (6 bases). Trimming pared 1 base from V and 7 bases from J, leaving 14 bases between. The CDR3 covers 14 residues. The germline gives CDR1 KGHSH, CDR2 LQKENI. In DNA form, the CDR3 reads TGTGCCAGCTCACCACTTTCGCAGGGAGGAGAGCAGTACTTC. Protein: CASSPLSQGGEQYF.

The CDR3 sequence is CASSGRTGSSYEQYF. CDR3 DNA: TGTGCCAGCAGTGGTCGGACAGGTTCCTCCTACGAGCAGTACTTC. J is TRBJ2-7 and V is TRBV2; the match to TRBD1 covers 7 bases. The CDR3 length is 15 residues. Losses at the gene ends were 4 bases for V and 0 bases for J; bases not matched to a gene: 6. Germline CDR1 SNHLY, CDR2 FYNNEI.

The CDR3 DNA sequence: TGCGCCAGCAGCCAAGAGGGGGGATCACCCCTCCACTTT. Translation gives CASSQEGGSPLHF. V is TRBV4-3 and J is TRBJ1-6; D might be TRBD1 (5 bases). Per germline, CDR1 LGHNA and CDR2 YSLEER. The CDR3 is 13 residues long. The V end lost 0 bases, the J end lost 10 bases, and 7 bases lay between the germline ends.

This CDR3 is CASSKRQAFYEQYF. The CDR3 DNA reads TGTGCCAGCAGCAAACGACAGGCCTTCTACGAGCAGTACTTC. J is TRBJ2-7 and V is TRBV7-9; possible D gene TRBD1, 6 bases. The CDR3 contains 14 residues. Per germline, CDR1 SEHNR and CDR2 FQNEAQ (reference sequence). V lost 5 bases and J 3 bases, leaving 14 bases between the germline ends.

This clone was observed once. This rearrangement joins TRBV5-6 to TRBJ1-5; 9 nucleotides align to TRBD1. The germline CDR1 and CDR2 sequences are SGHDT and YYEEEE. CDR3 length: 16 residues. V lost 2 bases and J lost 2; bases outside the gene matches: 5. The CDR3 loop is CASSFTGGFGNQPQHF. The CDR3 DNA sequence: TGTGCCAGCAGCTTCACAGGGGGCTTTGGCAATCAGCCCCAGCATTTT.

This chain links TRBV5-1 with TRBJ1-4; D possibly corresponds to TRBD1 (5 bases). CDR3 length equals 14 residues. Germline CDR1 and CDR2: SGHRS and YFSETQ. Trimming removed 4 bases from V and 5 bases from J, with 12 bases in between. The CDR3 bases are TGCGCCAGCAGCCCCAGGGTGGGGAATGAAAAACTGTTTTTT. It codes for CASSPRVGNEKLFF.

The J gene is TRBJ1-1, the V gene TRBV5-1, with a tentative D call TRBD1 (6 bases). V lost 4 bases to trimming and J lost 6 bases, with 19 bases between them. Germline V gene sequence: CDR1 SGHRS, CDR2 YFSETQ. This CDR3 region has 15 residues. CDR3 nucleotides: TGCGCCAGCAGCCCAGGGGACAAAAAGAGGCCTGAAGCTTTCTTT. It specifies CASSPGDKKRPEAFF. Full variable domain (missing parts from reference TRBV5-1 and TRBJ1-1): KAGVTQTPRYLIKTRGQQVTLSCSPISGHRSVSWYQQTPGQGLQFLFEYFSETQRNKGNFPGRFSGRQFSNSRSEMNVSTLELGDSALYLCASSPGDKKRPEAFFGQGTRLTVV.

V and J are TRBV7-2 and TRBJ2-3; no firm D call. Germline lookup yields CDR1 SGHTA and CDR2 FQGNSA. The ends were cut back, 5 bases at V and 0 bases at J, with 6 bases in the middle. CDR3 length: 13 residues. The CDR3 reads CASSPSSTDTQYF. CDR3 coding DNA: TGTGCCAGCAGCCCCTCTAGCACAGATACGCAGTATTTT.

The V gene is TRBV28, the J gene TRBJ1-5, with no clear D. V was shortened by 3 bases and J by 4 bases, with 7 bases between the two germline ends. The CDR3 sequence is 13 residues long. CDR1 and CDR2 (germline): MDHEN, SYDVKM. The CDR3 reads CASSFYGNQPQHF. DNA of the CDR3: TGTGCCAGCAGTTTCTACGGGAATCAGCCCCAGCATTTT.

A word on this clone: The junction does not match germline at one end; this may be a read error. The gene calls are TRBV7-2 and TRBJ2-7, with a possible D match to TRBD2 (6 bases). CDR1 and CDR2 from the germline V gene are SGHTA and FQGNSA. The CDR3 extends over 14 amino acids. CDR3 sequence: CASSLSWRDYEQYF. CDR3 coding DNA: TGCGCCAGCAGCTTATCGTGGCGGGACTACGAGCAGTACTTC. Together with reference TRBV7-2 and TRBJ2-7, the CDR3 gives the full variable domain: GAGVSQSPSNKVTEKGKDVELRCDPISGHTALYWYRQSLGQGLEFLIYFQGNSAPDKSGLPSDRFSAERTGGSVSTLTIQRTQQEDSAVYLCASSLSWRDYEQYFGPGTRLTVT.

This clone was detected only once. The chain recombines TRBV11-2 with TRBJ2-2; D might be TRBD2 (5 bases). The germline V and J ends were trimmed by 6 bases and 7 bases, with 12 bases remaining between them. CDR1 is SGHAT, CDR2 FQNNGV, per germline. The CDR3 has 13 amino acids. The chain's CDR3 is CASRRLGSGELFF. The CDR3, as DNA: TGTGCCAGCAGGAGACTGGGGAGCGGGGAGCTGTTTTTT.

This clone was picked up a small number of times. The chain recombines TRBV5-4 with TRBJ2-7; the match to TRBD1 covers 8 bases. Unmatched junction bases numbered 11, after V lost 5 bases and J lost 4 bases. The germline V gene encodes CDR1 SGHNT and CDR2 YYREEE (reference sequence). This CDR3 region has 15 residues. The CDR3: CASSPAGTGPYEQYF. The CDR3 bases are TGTGCCAGCAGTCCGGCAGGGACAGGACCTTACGAGCAGTACTTC.

The chain employs TRBV5-4 and TRBJ2-1; D possibly corresponds to TRBD1 (5 bases). Per germline, CDR1 SGHNT and CDR2 YYREEE (reference sequence). The germline V and J ends were trimmed by 2 bases and 5 bases, with 14 bases remaining between them. This CDR3 is 15 amino acids long. The CDR3 bases are TGTGCCAGCAGCTTTATAACAGGAAAAGACAATGAGCAGTTCTTC. Residues: CASSFITGKDNEQFF.

J is TRBJ2-1 and V is TRBV18; 8 bases are shared with TRBD2. Germline CDR1 KGHSH, CDR2 LQKENI. CDR3 length: 13 amino acids. The J segment lost 12 bases and the V segment lost 0 bases, leaving 4 bases of the junction unmatched. As DNA, the CDR3 is TGTGCCAGCTCACCACCGTCGACTAGCGTGCAGTTCTTC. It is translated as CASSPPSTSVQFF.

As concerns this clone: This likely comes from a read error, as the CDR3 has no conserved phenylalanine or tryptophan at its end. J is TRBJ2-3 and V is TRBV29-1, with 8 bases aligning to TRBD2. Per the germline V gene, CDR1 is SQVTM and CDR2 is ANQGSEA. The CDR3 contains 14 residues. The ends lost 7 bases at V and 4 bases at J; junction bases unmatched: 10. CDR3 region: CSGLSGGRADTQYS. In nucleotides, the CDR3 is TGCAGCGGCCTGAGCGGGGGAAGGGCAGATACGCAGTATTCT.

The chain joins TRBV4-3 to TRBJ1-6; the D gene is possibly TRBD1 (6 bases). The V gene lost 1 base and the J gene lost 8 bases, with 12 bases spanning the gap. Germline V gives CDR1 LGHNA, CDR2 YSLEER. The CDR3 covers 15 residues. In DNA form, the CDR3 reads TGCGCCAGCAGCCAAGGCAGGGGACGCTATTCACCCCTCCACTTT. Its protein is CASSQGRGRYSPLHF.

This clone was counted a single time. The chain links TRBV29-1 to TRBJ2-7, with TRBD1 identical over 9 bases. V was pared by 4 bases and J by 4 bases, with 8 bases of the junction left unmatched. The CDR3 consists of 14 residues. CDR1 is SQVTM and CDR2 is ANQGSEA in the germline V gene. DNA for the CDR3: TGCAGCGTTGGGATGGGACAGGGAGGTTACGAGCAGTACTTC. Its protein product is CSVGMGQGGYEQYF.

The chain combines TRBV11-2 with TRBJ1-2; TRBD1 is a possible D gene (6 bases). Trimming left V 7 bases short and J 8 bases short, with 17 bases between. Germline assignment: CDR1 SGHAT and CDR2 FQNNGV. This CDR3 is built from 13 residues. The CDR3 DNA reads as TGTGCCAGCACTGCTAGGGGGTGGGAAGGCTACACCTTC. Protein sequence: CASTARGWEGYTF. Supplemented by reference TRBV11-2 and TRBJ1-2, the full variable domain reads EAGVAQSPRYKIIEKRQSVAFWCNPISGHATLYWYQQILGQGPKLLIQFQNNGVVDDSQLPKDRFSAERLKGVDSTLKIQPAKLEDSAVYLCASTARGWEGYTFGSGTRLTVV.

This clone was picked up one time. V is TRBV6-5 and J is TRBJ1-1; no reliable D call. V was clipped by 0 bases and J by 1 base, with 9 bases between them. Germline V gene lookup returns CDR1 MNHEY and CDR2 SVGAGI. This CDR3 is 15 amino acids long. The DNA for the CDR3 is TGTGCCAGCAGTTACTCTCGACACCAGAACACTGAAGCTTTCTTT. It encodes CASSYSRHQNTEAFF.

This chain connects TRBV30 to TRBJ1-2, with 7 nucleotides matching TRBD1. This CDR3 contains 12 residues. The V gene end was trimmed by 8 bases and the J gene end by 2 bases; junction bases not matched to a gene: 5. Germline-derived CDR1 and CDR2 are GTSNPN and SVGIG (reference sequence). CDR3 in DNA: TGTGCCAGGGACAGTCTGAACTATGGCTACACCTTC. Translation: CARDSLNYGYTF.

The rearrangement uses TRBV5-1 and TRBJ2-2; TRBD1 agrees at 9 bases. This CDR3 contains 15 residues. The germline V gene encodes CDR1 SGHRS and CDR2 YFSETQ. J was trimmed by 1 base and V by 4 bases; bases with no gene match: 2. CDR3 DNA: TGCGCCAGCAGCGAGGGACAGGGGAACACCGGGGAGCTGTTTTTT. The encoded protein is CASSEGQGNTGELFF.

The chain has TRBV19 and TRBJ1-2; maybe TRBD1 (5 bases). The ends were cut back, 8 bases at V and 8 bases at J, with 15 bases in the middle. Germline V lookup: CDR1 LNHDA, CDR2 SQIVND (reference sequence). The CDR3 sequence is 12 residues long. The CDR3, as DNA: TGTGCCAGTCGCGGACAATCGGTAGGCTACACCTTC. Translating it yields CASRGQSVGYTF.